This TCR beta chain is from a study of cytomegalovirus exposure and HLA in healthy donors. Study summary: Around 87 million unique TCRs, all from HLA-typed donors, were included in an early release of the data.

CDR1 is LGHNA, CDR2 YNFKEQ, per germline. The CDR3 has 15 amino acids. The V gene end was trimmed by 4 bases and the J gene end by 1 base; junction bases not matched to a gene: 5. The primer mix had 60 Vbeta and 13 Jbeta primers. The repertoire was sequenced with immunoSEQ multiplex PCR; TCRdb's copy has only in-frame clones and lacks some. The repertoire has 120,000 or so clones, around four fifths of them found once; the top ten carry about 20%. The sequence was collected from a man between 18 and 29 years old in good health and CMV-seropositive. Sequenced: PBMCs. V usage is TRBV4-2 and J usage is TRBJ1-1; TRBD1 agrees at 8 bases. The CDR3: CASSLSGTGNTEAFF. The CDR3 nucleotides are TGTGCCAGCAGCCTATCCGGGACAGGGAACACTGAAGCTTTCTTT.